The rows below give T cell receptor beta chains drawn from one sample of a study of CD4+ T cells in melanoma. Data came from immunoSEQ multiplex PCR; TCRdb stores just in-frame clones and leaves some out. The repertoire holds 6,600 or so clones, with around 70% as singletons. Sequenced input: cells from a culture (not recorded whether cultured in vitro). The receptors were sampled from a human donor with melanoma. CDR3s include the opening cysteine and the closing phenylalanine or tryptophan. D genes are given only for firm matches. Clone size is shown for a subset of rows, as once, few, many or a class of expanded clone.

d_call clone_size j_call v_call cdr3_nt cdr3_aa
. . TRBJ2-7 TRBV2 TGTGCCAGCAGGGACCCGGGACGGACATACTACGAGCAGTACTTC CASRDPGRTYYEQYF
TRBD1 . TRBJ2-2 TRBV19 TGTGCCAGTAGTGCAAGACAGGGTAACCTCGGGGAGCTGTTTTTT CASSARQGNLGELFF
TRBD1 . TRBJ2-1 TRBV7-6 TGTGCCAGCAGCTTATGGACAGGACCTCCGAATGAGCAGTTCTTC CASSLWTGPPNEQFF
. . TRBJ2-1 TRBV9 TGTGCCAGCAGCGTAAACAACAGGGCCGGGGGTAATGAGCAGTTCTTC CASSVNNRAGGNEQFF
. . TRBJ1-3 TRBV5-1 TGCGCCAGCAGCTTGGCGTCCTCAAGCTCTGGAAACACCATATATTTT CASSLASSSSGNTIYF
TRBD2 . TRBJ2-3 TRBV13 TGTGCCAGCAACCTTAGGGGCGGGGGGGCCGTGGATACGCAGTATTTT CASNLRGGGAVDTQYF
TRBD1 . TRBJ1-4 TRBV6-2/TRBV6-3 TGTGCCAGCAGTTCCGGGACAGGGTTCGAAAAACTGTTTTTT CASSSGTGFEKLFF
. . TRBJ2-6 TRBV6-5 TGTGCCAGCAGTCTAGGGGGTTCTGGGGCCAACGTCCTGACTTTC CASSLGGSGANVLTF
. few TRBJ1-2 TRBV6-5 TGTGCCAGCAGTTATACCCGTGGGGGCCGCCGCTATGGCTACACCTTC CASSYTRGGRRYGYTF
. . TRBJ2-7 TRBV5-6 TGTGCCAGCAGCTGGGACCAGGGCACCTACGAGCAGTACTTC CASSWDQGTYEQYF
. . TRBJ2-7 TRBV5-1 TGCGCCAGCAGCCCGGGCAGGGCAGCCTACGAGCAGTACTTC CASSPGRAAYEQYF
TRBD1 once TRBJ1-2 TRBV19 TGTGCCAGTAGTATAGAGGGACAGGGGACCTATGGCTACACCTTC CASSIEGQGTYGYTF